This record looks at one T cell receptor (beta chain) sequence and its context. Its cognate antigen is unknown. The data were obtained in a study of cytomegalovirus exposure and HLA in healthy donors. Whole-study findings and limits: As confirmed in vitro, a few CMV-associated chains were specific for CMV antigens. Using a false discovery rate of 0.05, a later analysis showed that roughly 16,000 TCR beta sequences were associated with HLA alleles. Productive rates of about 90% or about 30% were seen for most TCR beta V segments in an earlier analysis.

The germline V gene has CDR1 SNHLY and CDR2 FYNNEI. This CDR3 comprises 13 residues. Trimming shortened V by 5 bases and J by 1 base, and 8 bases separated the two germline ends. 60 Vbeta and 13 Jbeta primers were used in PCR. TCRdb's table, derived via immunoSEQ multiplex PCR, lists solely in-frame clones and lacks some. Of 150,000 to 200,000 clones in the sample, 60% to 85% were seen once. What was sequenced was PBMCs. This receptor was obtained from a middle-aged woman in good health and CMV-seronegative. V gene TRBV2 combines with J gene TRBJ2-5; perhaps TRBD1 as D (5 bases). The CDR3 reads CASSPRAQETQYF. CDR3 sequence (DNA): TGTGCCAGCAGTCCCAGGGCCCAAGAGACCCAGTACTTC.